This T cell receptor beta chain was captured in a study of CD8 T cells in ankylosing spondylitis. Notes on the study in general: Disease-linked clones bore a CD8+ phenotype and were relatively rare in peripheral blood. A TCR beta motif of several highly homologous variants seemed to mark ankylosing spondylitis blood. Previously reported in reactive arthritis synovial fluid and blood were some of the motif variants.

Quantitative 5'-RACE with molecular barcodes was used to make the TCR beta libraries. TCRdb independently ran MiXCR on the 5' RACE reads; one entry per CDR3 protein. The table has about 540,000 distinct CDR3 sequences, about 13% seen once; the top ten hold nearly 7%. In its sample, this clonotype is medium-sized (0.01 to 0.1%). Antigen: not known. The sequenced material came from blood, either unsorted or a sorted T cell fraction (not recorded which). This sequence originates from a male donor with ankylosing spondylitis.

CDR3 sequence (DNA): TGTGCCAGCACCGGGGACAGGGGGGCAGATACGCAGTATTTT. This translates into CASTGDRGADTQYF. V and J are TRBV12-3 or TRBV12-4 and TRBJ2-3, with 11 nucleotides matching TRBD1. The CDR3 has 14 amino acids. V shed 7 bases, J shed 4 bases, and the junction held 4 bases outside the gene matches.